The 9 T cell receptor beta chains below were found in one sample sequenced in a study of shared clonotypes between healthy human individuals. Profiled with immunoSEQ multiplex PCR; TCRdb holds only in-frame clones, not every one. This sample has approximately 530,000 clones; 95% to 97% occur once, and the top ten carry around 0.066%. Sequencing input: naive CD4+ T cells sorted from blood. The subset here: CD45RA+ positively selected. These receptors were obtained from a woman aged 25 to 39 in good health.

The chain joins TRBV4-1 to TRBJ1-2; 9 bases are a match to TRBD1. The CDR3 sequence is 16 residues long. Losses at the gene ends were 4 bases for V and 7 bases for J; bases not matched to a gene: 13. Germline V gene data show CDR1 as MGHRA and CDR2 as YSYEKL. For the CDR3, the DNA is TGCGCCAGCAGCCCAAGGTCCGGGACAGGGACATTTGGCTACACCTTC. Translated: CASSPRSGTGTFGYTF.

The table lists this clone with a count of one. The V and J genes are TRBV6-6 and TRBJ1-1, with a possible D match to TRBD1 (5 bases). V dropped 8 bases and J dropped 0 bases, with 10 bases sitting between them. The CDR3 covers 13 residues. CDR1 is MNHNY and CDR2 is SVGAGI in the germline V gene (reference sequence). CDR3 nucleotides: TGTGCCAGCGATAAGGGGCTGAACACTGAAGCTTTCTTT. It yields the protein CASDKGLNTEAFF.

This chain connects TRBV19 to TRBJ2-7; 11 nucleotides line up with TRBD2. CDR1 LNHDA and CDR2 SQIVND come from the germline V gene (reference sequence). With 6 bases clipped from V and 0 bases from J, the junction kept 4 bases outside the gene matches. The CDR3 consists of 15 residues. CDR3 residues: CASRVAGGSSYEQYF. The CDR3 nucleotides read TGTGCCAGTAGGGTAGCGGGAGGGAGCTCCTACGAGCAGTACTTC.

This rearrangement joins TRBV27 to TRBJ2-3; TRBD2 matches at 12 bases. Germline V gives CDR1 MNHEY, CDR2 SMNVEV (reference sequence). V shed 1 base, J shed 0 bases, and the junction held 5 bases outside the gene matches. This CDR3 contains 18 residues. In DNA form, the CDR3 reads TGTGCCAGCAGTTTATTACTTACTAGCGGGAGGAGCACAGATACGCAGTATTTT. Its protein product is CASSLLLTSGRSTDTQYF.

This chain connects TRBV5-1 to TRBJ2-3; no firm D call. CDR3 size: 13 residues. V was shortened by 0 bases and J by 5 bases, with 7 bases between the two germline ends. Germline V lookup: CDR1 SGHRS, CDR2 YFSETQ. CDR3 sequence (DNA): TGCGCCAGCAGCTTGGCCTCGATAGATACGCAGTATTTT. Translating gives CASSLASIDTQYF.

The chain uses TRBV9 and TRBJ2-1, with D maybe TRBD1 (6 bases). This CDR3 has 13 amino acids. Germline V gives CDR1 SGDLS, CDR2 YYNGEE. The V end lost 0 bases, the J end lost 8 bases, and 9 bases lay between the germline ends. Here the CDR3 DNA reads TGTGCCAGCAGCGTAGCTGGGGGCTATGAGCAGTTCTTC. Translated: CASSVAGGYEQFF.

The chain couples TRBV30 to TRBJ2-1, with D perhaps being TRBD1 or TRBD2 (5 bases each). Trimming shortened V by 0 bases and J by 8 bases, and 11 bases separated the two germline ends. Germline V gene data show CDR1 as GTSNPN and CDR2 as SVGIG (reference sequence). The CDR3 is 13 residues long. CDR3 loop: CAWSVRGADEQFF. As DNA, the CDR3 is TGTGCCTGGAGTGTACGAGGGGCTGATGAGCAGTTCTTC.

The rearrangement links TRBV28 to TRBJ1-5; 9 bases agree with TRBD1. The junction had 7 bases not matched to a gene; V was cut back by 2 bases and J by 2 bases. The CDR3 has 17 amino acids. CDR1 is MDHEN and CDR2 is SYDVKM in the germline V gene. The CDR3: CASSLGPRTGGNQPQHF. For the CDR3, the DNA is TGTGCCAGCAGTTTAGGCCCTCGGACAGGGGGCAATCAGCCCCAGCATTTT.

This sequence joins TRBV2 and TRBJ2-7; D tentatively fits TRBD1 or TRBD2 (5 bases each). With 2 bases removed from V and 8 bases from J, the gap between germline ends came to 13 bases. The CDR3 consists of 13 residues. CDR1 SNHLY and CDR2 FYNNEI come from the germline V gene. The CDR3 here is CASSETGRSKQYF. The CDR3 bases are TGTGCCAGCAGTGAAACGGGGCGATCAAAGCAGTACTTC.